The 24 T cell receptor beta chains reported below all come from one sample, sequenced in a study of memory CD4+ T cells and cytomegalovirus serostatus. Single viable CD3+CD4+CD8-CD45RO+ cells were sorted as the memory CD4+ T cells. Repertoires were generated with immunoSEQ multiplex PCR, while TCRdb's copy carries only in-frame clones and drops some. The sample has 50,000 or so clones, approximately 80% seen once; the top ten hold approximately 0.64%. Material: memory CD4+ T cells from blood. The receptors stem from an adult in good health and CMV-seronegative.

The chain is built from TRBV7-6 and TRBJ2-1, with TRBD1 as a possible D gene (5 bases). Between the trimmed V and J ends, which lost 2 bases and 8 bases, there was a span of 16 bases. This CDR3 spans 15 amino acids. Germline V lookup: CDR1 SGHVS, CDR2 FNYEAQ. The CDR3 DNA sequence: TGTGCCAGCAGCTTATTCCCCAGGGTTGACTATGAGCAGTTCTTC. Translating it yields CASSLFPRVDYEQFF.

The chain links TRBV7-2 to TRBJ2-4; 10 bases match TRBD2. The CDR3 consists of 15 residues. The germline CDR1 and CDR2 sequences are SGHTA and FQGNSA. V lost 5 bases and J lost 3; bases outside the gene matches: 4. This CDR3 reads CASSTGTSDKNIQYF. Written as DNA, the CDR3 is TGTGCCAGCAGCACCGGGACTAGCGACAAAAACATTCAGTACTTC. Full variable domain (outside the CDR3, taken from reference TRBV7-2 and TRBJ2-4): GAGVSQSPSNKVTEKGKDVELRCDPISGHTALYWYRQSLGQGLEFLIYFQGNSAPDKSGLPSDRFSAERTGGSVSTLTIQRTQQEDSAVYLCASSTGTSDKNIQYFGAGTRLSVL.

The chain links TRBV6-1 to TRBJ1-2; 8 bases agree with TRBD1. With V trimmed by 6 bases and J by 7 bases, 10 bases remained unmatched. The germline V gene encodes CDR1 MNHNS and CDR2 SASEGT. This CDR3 contains 14 residues. For the CDR3, the DNA is TGTGCCAGCAGAGAAACAGGGGGGCCTTCTGGCTACACCTTC. Translation gives CASRETGGPSGYTF.

The chain links TRBV5-6 to TRBJ2-1, with D possibly matching TRBD2 (6 bases). Germline values: CDR1 SGHDT, CDR2 YYEEEE. With 4 bases removed from V and 5 bases from J, the gap between germline ends came to 19 bases. This CDR3 is built from 16 residues. CDR3 amino acids: CASSLTVGTVNNEQFF. The CDR3, as DNA: TGTGCCAGCAGCCTAACTGTTGGGACTGTCAACAATGAGCAGTTCTTC.

A single count supports this clone. The chain couples TRBV27 to TRBJ2-3, with D maybe TRBD1 (5 bases). The V end lost 4 bases, the J end lost 2 bases, and 13 bases lay between the germline ends. CDR1 and CDR2 from the germline V gene are MNHEY and SMNVEV (reference sequence). The CDR3 sequence is 15 residues long. DNA of the CDR3: TGTGCCAGCAGTTCCCAAACCAGGGACACAGATACGCAGTATTTT. This sequence encodes CASSSQTRDTDTQYF.

This clone has just one count. The rearrangement joins TRBV2 to TRBJ2-2; no definite D call. V was clipped by 8 bases and J by 4 bases, with 8 bases between them. From germline, CDR1 is SNHLY and CDR2 FYNNEI. The CDR3 runs to 12 residues. The CDR3 region has the DNA TGTGCCAGCCATGTGGGCACCGGGGAGCTGTTTTTT. This translates into CASHVGTGELFF.

The chain uses TRBV28 and TRBJ2-7; D gene unclear. The germline CDR1 and CDR2 sequences are MDHEN and SYDVKM. The CDR3 consists of 12 residues. The ends were cut back, 5 bases at V and 3 bases at J, with 8 bases in the middle. The CDR3 coding sequence is TGTGCCAGCAGTCGCCTCTTCTACGAGCAGTACTTC. As protein: CASSRLFYEQYF.

In its sample, this clone is medium-sized. This chain uses TRBV19 with TRBJ1-5; tentatively, D is TRBD1 (5 bases). CDR1 and CDR2 (germline): LNHDA, SQIVND (reference sequence). The V end was cut by 3 bases, the J end by 5 bases, with 20 bases between. The CDR3 has 17 residues. DNA for the CDR3: TGTGCCAGTAGTATTTCAGGGCGAGGGATTATGGATCAGCCCCAGCATTTT. Its protein is CASSISGRGIMDQPQHF.

V gene TRBV30 combines with J gene TRBJ1-6, with D possibly TRBD1 on 5 matching bases. Germline V CDR1 and CDR2: GTSNPN, SVGIG (reference sequence). CDR3 length equals 14 residues. Trimming cost V 5 bases and J 10 bases, with 18 bases left between them. The CDR3 DNA is TGTGCCTGGCATAGACAAAGGGGTAAATCACCCCTCCACTTT. Residues: CAWHRQRGKSPLHF.

The chain links TRBV29-1 to TRBJ1-1, with D uncertain. The CDR3 contains 12 residues. Per germline, CDR1 SQVTM and CDR2 ANQGSEA. V was clipped by 5 bases and J by 6 bases, with 13 bases between them. The CDR3 coding sequence is TGCAGCGTTAGAGGGATCGGAGCTGAAGCTTTCTTT. Protein product: CSVRGIGAEAFF.

This clone was counted a single time. The chain has TRBV2 and TRBJ2-3; D remains ambiguous. The germline V gene has CDR1 SNHLY and CDR2 FYNNEI. V lost 6 bases to trimming and J lost 0 bases, with 10 bases between them. The CDR3 extends over 14 amino acids. CDR3 sequence (DNA): TGTGCCAGCAGACCAACCCCGAGCACAGATACGCAGTATTTT. Amino acids: CASRPTPSTDTQYF. Using reference TRBV2 and TRBJ2-3 for the parts outside the CDR3, the full variable domain is EPEVTQTPSHQVTQMGQEVILRCVPISNHLYFYWYRQILGQKVEFLVSFYNNEISEKSEIFDDQFSVERPDGSNFTLKIRSTKLEDSAMYFCASRPTPSTDTQYFGPGTRLTVL.

The DNA of the CDR3 is TGTGCCATCAGTGAAGGTGCACAAGCTTTCTTT. As protein: CAISEGAQAFF. The V and J genes are TRBV10-3 and TRBJ1-1; unclear D gene. V lost 3 bases and J lost 9, with 8 bases in between. CDR3 length: 11 residues. Germline V gene data show CDR1 as ENHRY and CDR2 as SYGVKD.

This chain connects TRBV10-3 to TRBJ2-1; D not resolved. CDR1 and CDR2 (germline): ENHRY, SYGVKD. V lost 7 bases to trimming and J lost 8 bases, with 15 bases between them. This CDR3 is 13 amino acids long. In nucleotides, the CDR3 is TGTGCCATCAAGGATTCATTTACCGATGAGCAGTTCTTC. This codes for CAIKDSFTDEQFF.

This clone was seen a handful of times. This chain links TRBV6-1 with TRBJ1-5, with TRBD1 identical over 8 bases. The CDR3 has 13 residues. Germline lookup yields CDR1 MNHNS and CDR2 SASEGT. V lost 6 bases, J lost 9 bases, and 7 bases stayed unmatched. The CDR3 bases are TGTGCCAGCAGCGACAGGGGTCCGCGGCCCCAGCATTTT. Translated: CASSDRGPRPQHF.

The chain uses TRBV19 and TRBJ2-7, with a tentative D call TRBD1 (6 bases). Germline V CDR1 and CDR2: LNHDA, SQIVND (reference sequence). V was clipped by 9 bases and J by 4 bases, with 19 bases between them. The CDR3 runs to 14 residues. CDR3 in DNA: TGTGCCAGGAAGTCGACAGGAGCAAAATACGAGCAGTACTTC. As protein: CARKSTGAKYEQYF.

This chain uses TRBV7-9 with TRBJ2-7; D remains unclear. V dropped 4 bases and J dropped 0 bases, with 4 bases sitting between them. In germline, CDR1 is SEHNR, CDR2 FQNEAQ (reference sequence). This CDR3 is built from 12 residues. CDR3 sequence: CASSSLSYEQYF. The CDR3 DNA sequence: TGTGCCAGCAGCTCCCTCTCCTACGAGCAGTACTTC.

The genes are TRBV28 and TRBJ1-5, with 7 nucleotides matching TRBD1. With V trimmed by 6 bases and J by 2 bases, 16 bases remained unmatched. The germline V gene has CDR1 MDHEN and CDR2 SYDVKM. There are 18 residues in the CDR3. As DNA, the CDR3 is TGTGCCAGCAGCCTATACACTACAGGAACAGGGGGCAATCAGCCCCAGCATTTT. Translating gives CASSLYTTGTGGNQPQHF. The complete variable domain, with remaining parts taken from reference TRBV28 and TRBJ1-5, reads DVKVTQSSRYLVKRTGEKVFLECVQDMDHENMFWYRQDPGLGLRLIYFSYDVKMKEKGDIPEGYSVSREKKERFSLILESASTNQTSMYLCASSLYTTGTGGNQPQHFGDGTRLSIL.

The chain couples TRBV25-1 to TRBJ2-5; D may correspond to TRBD1 or TRBD2 (5 bases each). Germline V lookup: CDR1 MGHDK, CDR2 SYGVNS. The CDR3 length is 15 residues. The germline V and J ends were trimmed by 1 base and 2 bases, with 11 bases remaining between them. CDR3 bases: TGTGCCAGCAGTGAATTTGGGACGTCTCAAGAGACCCAGTACTTC. Translated, it gives CASSEFGTSQETQYF.

This chain uses TRBV30 with TRBJ1-1; TRBD1 might be the D (6 bases). V lost 5 bases to trimming and J lost 4 bases, with 8 bases between them. The CDR3 totals 11 residues. Germline CDR1 and CDR2: GTSNPN and SVGIG (reference sequence). The CDR3 spells CAWAGVTEAFF. As DNA, the CDR3 is TGTGCCTGGGCAGGGGTCACTGAAGCTTTCTTT.

J is TRBJ1-1 and V is TRBV5-1; D unresolved. Germline V CDR1 and CDR2: SGHRS, YFSETQ. Trimming cost V 4 bases and J 4 bases, with 17 bases left between them. The CDR3 totals 15 residues. The CDR3 loop reads CASSPTADMFTEAFF. Written as DNA, the CDR3 is TGCGCCAGCAGCCCGACGGCAGATATGTTCACTGAAGCTTTCTTT.

The chain recombines TRBV5-1 with TRBJ1-5; no reliable D call. The CDR3 covers 14 residues. V lost 0 bases, J lost 8 bases, and 12 bases lay in between. Germline V gives CDR1 SGHRS, CDR2 YFSETQ. The CDR3 DNA follows: TGCGCCAGCAGCTTGGCCGGGGTTGGGGAGCCCCAGCATTTT. Protein: CASSLAGVGEPQHF.

J is TRBJ2-1 and V is TRBV10-3; D might be TRBD1 or TRBD2, each matching 5 bases. Trimming pared 4 bases from V and 7 bases from J, leaving 8 bases between. Germline CDR1 reads ENHRY; CDR2 reads SYGVKD. The CDR3 covers 12 residues. The CDR3 region has the DNA TGTGCCATCAGTGGGGACGGGAATGAGCAGTTCTTC. This encodes CAISGDGNEQFF.

The chain carries TRBV28 and TRBJ2-3; D gene unclear. Germline assignment: CDR1 MDHEN and CDR2 SYDVKM. The CDR3 has 15 amino acids. The germline V and J ends were trimmed by 6 bases and 8 bases, with 21 bases remaining between them. This CDR3 reads CASSHQTSNVGTQYF. The CDR3 DNA is TGTGCCAGCAGCCACCAGACATCGAATGTTGGTACGCAGTATTTT.

The table lists this clone with a few counts. The chain is built from TRBV7-2 and TRBJ1-1; the D gene is possibly TRBD1 (5 bases). Germline CDR1 SGHTA, CDR2 FQGNSA. Trimming left V 5 bases short and J 1 base short, with 8 bases between. CDR3 length: 13 amino acids. The CDR3 DNA reads TGTGCCAGCAGCCAGGGACGGAACACTGAAGCTTTCTTT. Translated: CASSQGRNTEAFF.